Presented here are 22 T cell receptor beta chains from one specimen sequenced in a study of shared T cell receptors in the human thymus. Generated by immunoSEQ multiplex PCR, the TCRdb table keeps only in-frame clones and is missing some. The sample lists 600,000 or so clones, over 75% occurring once. These data were also filed under a second study, of human thymus T cells.

The sequenced sample consisted of thymocytes. Receptors originate from a boy less than two years old with a congenital heart defect.

There are a few counts of this clone. The J gene is TRBJ2-1, the V gene TRBV28; 9 positions agree with TRBD2. The CDR3 consists of 14 residues. The trim removed 5 bases at V and 13 bases at J, leaving 12 bases unmatched. Germline loops: CDR1 MDHEN, CDR2 SYDVKM. The CDR3 DNA sequence: TGTGCCAGCAGTCCCTACCAGGGACTAGCCTATCAGTTCTTC. It encodes CASSPYQGLAYQFF.

V usage is TRBV5-4 and J usage is TRBJ2-7; TRBD2 is a possible D gene (6 bases). The ends were cut back, 0 bases at V and 2 bases at J, with 12 bases in the middle. The CDR3 extends over 15 amino acids. Germline lookup yields CDR1 SGHNT and CDR2 YYREEE (reference sequence). The CDR3 DNA sequence: TGTGCCAGCAGCTTGGGGGGCGGGAACGCCTACGAGCAGTACTTC. Protein sequence: CASSLGGGNAYEQYF. Together with reference TRBV5-4 and TRBJ2-7, the CDR3 gives the full variable domain: ETGVTQSPTHLIKTRGQQVTLRCSSQSGHNTVSWYQQALGQGPQFIFQYYREEENGRGNFPPRFSGLQFPNYSSELNVNALELDDSALYLCASSLGGGNAYEQYFGPGTRLTVT.

The V and J genes are TRBV4-1 and TRBJ2-7, with unresolved D. V lost 0 bases and J lost 4, with 13 bases in between. The CDR3 has 15 amino acids. CDR1 MGHRA and CDR2 YSYEKL come from the germline V gene. The CDR3 coding sequence is TGCGCCAGCAGCCAAGAGTACTCGCATTCTTACGAGCAGTACTTC. Its protein product is CASSQEYSHSYEQYF.

The chain links TRBV30 to TRBJ1-5; 12 bases are a match to TRBD1. The CDR3 sequence is 15 residues long. Germline CDR1 is GTSNPN and CDR2 is SVGIG (reference sequence). J was trimmed by 7 bases and V by 2 bases; bases with no gene match: 6. The CDR3 here is CAWSTRDRGRQPQHF. The CDR3 coding sequence is TGTGCCTGGAGTACCCGGGACAGGGGGCGGCAGCCCCAGCATTTT.

J is TRBJ2-7 and V is TRBV27; tentatively, D is TRBD2 (6 bases). Trimming pared 5 bases from V and 6 bases from J, leaving 14 bases between. This CDR3 contains 13 residues. Germline V gene data show CDR1 as MNHEY and CDR2 as SMNVEV (reference sequence). CDR3 residues: CASSPRPGVEQYF. In nucleotides, the CDR3 is TGTGCCAGCAGTCCTAGGCCGGGGGTCGAGCAGTACTTC.

V usage is TRBV27 and J usage is TRBJ2-7; 8 positions match TRBD2. The CDR3 loop spans 15 amino acids. Germline trimming cut 0 bases from V and 4 bases from J; bases unmatched to any gene: 5. Germline CDR1 reads MNHEY; CDR2 reads SMNVEV (reference sequence). CDR3 coding DNA: TGTGCCAGCAGTTTATCCCGGACTAGCTGGTACGAGCAGTACTTC. Translated, it gives CASSLSRTSWYEQYF.

This rearrangement joins TRBV14 to TRBJ2-2, with 15 bases fitting TRBD2. In germline, CDR1 is SGHDN, CDR2 FVKESK. There are 19 residues in the CDR3. Trimming cost V 5 bases and J 2 bases; bases outside gene matches: 9. The CDR3, as DNA: TGTGCCAGCAGCTCAGGACTAGCGGGAGGGGAAATCAACACCGGGGAGCTGTTTTTT. This sequence encodes CASSSGLAGGEINTGELFF.

Here the CDR3 reads CASSTHGETQYF. The CDR3 DNA sequence: TGTGCCAGCAGCACGCACGGGGAGACCCAGTACTTC. The J gene is TRBJ2-5, the V gene TRBV6-5; D is unclear. V lost 6 bases and J lost 5, with 10 bases in between. This CDR3 has 12 residues. The germline gives CDR1 MNHEY, CDR2 SVGAGI.

The V gene is TRBV29-1, the J gene TRBJ1-1; 7 positions agree with TRBD1. The CDR3 runs 14 residues. After removal of 7 bases from V and 3 bases from J, the junction contained 11 bases not matched to a gene. CDR1 and CDR2 from the germline V gene are SQVTM and ANQGSEA. The CDR3 is CSETREGADTEAFF. DNA of the CDR3: TGCAGCGAAACGCGGGAGGGGGCAGACACTGAAGCTTTCTTT. Full variable domain (missing parts from reference TRBV29-1 and TRBJ1-1): SAVISQKPSRDICQRGTSLTIQCQVDSQVTMMFWYRQQPGQSLTLIATANQGSEATYESGFVIDKFPISRPNLTFSTLTVSNMSPEDSSIYLCSETREGADTEAFFGQGTRLTVV.

The rearrangement joins TRBV6-5 to TRBJ1-1; D gene ambiguous. The CDR3 length is 13 residues. Trimming took 6 bases from V and 3 from J, leaving 11 bases between them. Germline assignment: CDR1 MNHEY and CDR2 SVGAGI. CDR3 sequence reads: CASSRRRDTEAFF. The CDR3, as DNA: TGTGCCAGCAGCCGACGTCGGGACACTGAAGCTTTCTTT.

This sequence joins TRBV2 and TRBJ2-7; TRBD2 matches at 8 bases. Germline V lookup: CDR1 SNHLY, CDR2 FYNNEI. V lost 2 bases to trimming and J lost 4 bases; unmatched junction nucleotides: 7. CDR3 length equals 15 residues. The CDR3 here is CASSETSGSQYEQYF. DNA for the CDR3: TGTGCCAGCAGTGAAACCAGCGGGAGCCAATACGAGCAGTACTTC. The whole variable domain, remainder taken from reference TRBV2 and TRBJ2-7, is EPEVTQTPSHQVTQMGQEVILRCVPISNHLYFYWYRQILGQKVEFLVSFYNNEISEKSEIFDDQFSVERPDGSNFTLKIRSTKLEDSAMYFCASSETSGSQYEQYFGPGTRLTVT.

J is TRBJ2-1 and V is TRBV28; D remains unclear. The V end was cut by 6 bases, the J end by 9 bases, with 15 bases between. The CDR3 consists of 13 residues. Germline V lookup: CDR1 MDHEN, CDR2 SYDVKM. CDR3 residues: CASSQPLSLEQFF. CDR3 DNA sequence: TGTGCCAGCAGCCAACCTCTGAGCCTTGAGCAGTTCTTC.

The V call is TRBV5-1, the J call TRBJ2-7, with 8 bases matching TRBD1. Losses at the gene ends were 4 bases for V and 3 bases for J; bases not matched to a gene: 9. There are 15 residues in the CDR3. CDR1 SGHRS and CDR2 YFSETQ come from the germline V gene. CDR3 region: CASSLRRTGGYEQYF. Here the CDR3 DNA reads TGCGCCAGCAGCCTGAGGCGAACAGGGGGCTACGAGCAGTACTTC.

The rearrangement joins TRBV7-2 to TRBJ1-1, with no clear D. The CDR3 is made up of 12 amino acids. Per the germline V gene, CDR1 is SGHTA and CDR2 is FQGNSA. Trimming left V 7 bases short and J 4 bases short, with 10 bases between. The CDR3 coding sequence is TGTGCCAGCACCCCTTTCGGCACTGAAGCTTTCTTT. This translates into CASTPFGTEAFF.

This clone has only one observation. The rearrangement uses TRBV21-1 and TRBJ2-1; the D segment call TRBD2 is taken from the table without a DNA check. TRBV21-1 is listed as a pseudogene. The CDR3 totals 19 residues. The CDR3 here is CASSKVGAGRGSSYNEQFF. In DNA form, the CDR3 reads TGTGCCAGCAGCAAAGTGGGGGCTGGGCGGGGGTCGTCCTACAATGAGCAGTTCTTC.

V is TRBV9 and J is TRBJ2-7; TRBD2 matches 8 bases. Germline assignment: CDR1 SGDLS and CDR2 YYNGEE. V shed 0 bases, J shed 0 bases, and the junction held 2 bases outside the gene matches. This CDR3 has 15 amino acids. The CDR3 nucleotides are TGTGCCAGCAGCGTAGACGGGGGGGCCTCCTACGAGCAGTACTTC. It is translated as CASSVDGGASYEQYF.

The V call is TRBV29-1, the J call TRBJ2-5; a weak D match, TRBD1 (5 bases). The CDR3 spans 12 residues. Germline CDR1 and CDR2: SQVTM and ANQGSEA. V was pared by 7 bases and J by 1 base, with 10 bases between. CDR3 sequence: CSEVDSQETQYF. The CDR3, as DNA: TGCAGCGAAGTCGACAGCCAAGAGACCCAGTACTTC.

The chain uses TRBV4-3 and TRBJ1-1; tentatively, D is TRBD1 (5 bases). With 2 bases removed from V and 2 bases from J, the gap between germline ends came to 15 bases. CDR3 length equals 16 residues. Germline V gene data show CDR1 as LGHNA and CDR2 as YSLEER. The CDR3 DNA follows: TGCGCCAGCAGCCAATCCACAAAGACAGAAAACACTGAAGCTTTCTTT. It translates to CASSQSTKTENTEAFF.

The genes are TRBV11-3 and TRBJ2-1, with TRBD1 identical over 10 bases. Trimming took 4 bases from V and 5 from J; bases not matched to a gene: 8. Germline CDR1 SGHNT, CDR2 YENEEA. This CDR3 is 16 amino acids long. The CDR3 DNA reads as TGTGCCAGCAGCTCCCGGGACAGGGGACACAACAATGAGCAGTTCTTC. Translating gives CASSSRDRGHNNEQFF.

The chain links TRBV9 to TRBJ1-3; D may be TRBD1 (6 bases). Trimming pared 2 bases from V and 2 bases from J, leaving 20 bases between. This CDR3 region has 18 residues. From germline, CDR1 is SGDLS and CDR2 YYNGEE. The CDR3 loop is CASSVTPRGAETGNTIYF. The CDR3 region has the DNA TGTGCCAGCAGCGTTACCCCACGGGGGGCAGAGACTGGAAACACCATATATTTT. The whole variable domain, remainder taken from reference TRBV9 and TRBJ1-3, is DSGVTQTPKHLITATGQRVTLRCSPRSGDLSVYWYQQSLDQGLQFLIQYYNGEERAKGNILERFSAQQFPDLHSELNLSSLELGDSALYFCASSVTPRGAETGNTIYFGEGSWLTVV.

The chain recombines TRBV7-9 with TRBJ2-3; no clear D gene. CDR1 is SEHNR, CDR2 FQNEAQ, per germline (reference sequence). The CDR3 contains 17 residues. V was cut by 4 bases and J by 0 bases, with 17 bases left in between. The CDR3 coding sequence is TGTGCCAGCAGCTCACACCAGGCTAACCTTAGCACAGATACGCAGTATTTT. Its protein product is CASSSHQANLSTDTQYF.

The chain uses TRBV4-3 and TRBJ2-7; the D gene is possibly TRBD2 (6 bases). Germline V gene sequence: CDR1 LGHNA, CDR2 YSLEER. Trimming removed 4 bases from V and 0 bases from J, with 13 bases in between. The CDR3 length is 15 residues. The CDR3 nucleotides are TGCGCCAGCAGCCCAGGTCGGGGGAGCTCCTACGAGCAGTACTTC. Its translation: CASSPGRGSSYEQYF.